These T cell receptor beta chains were read from a single sample in a study of cytomegalovirus exposure and HLA in healthy donors. The method was immunoSEQ multiplex PCR; TCRdb's version includes in-frame clones alone and lacks a portion of them. Found here are 150,000 or so clones, 70% to 85% of them singletons; the top ten hold 1.4% to 1.5%. The sequenced material came from PBMCs. The receptors come from a female donor in good health and CMV-seronegative. CDR3s include the opening cysteine and the closing phenylalanine or tryptophan. The D gene is left open where the match is weak. Clone size appears in some rows only: once, few, many, or a class for an expanded clone.

clone_size	cdr3_length	v_call	j_call	d_call	cdr3_nt	cdr3_aa
.	12	TRBV4-2	TRBJ2-5	.	TGTGCCAGCAGCCAAGAGGCAGAGACCCAGTACTTC	CASSQEAETQYF
.	16	TRBV4-2	TRBJ2-3	.	TGTGCCAGCAGCCAAGCCCAGCGCACTAGCACAGATACGCAGTATTTT	CASSQAQRTSTDTQYF
.	13	TRBV19	TRBJ1-2	.	TGTGCCAGTAGCGTACCACGGGGCTATGGCTACACCTTC	CASSVPRGYGYTF
.	15	TRBV4-3	TRBJ1-4	.	TGCGCCAGCAGCCAAGATCGGGGGGGTAATGAAAAACTGTTCTTT	CASSQDRGGNEKLFF
.	13	TRBV29-1	TRBJ2-2	.	TGCAGCGGATCGTTTACAGGGACCGGGGAGCTGTTTTTT	CSGSFTGTGELFF
.	16	TRBV6-6	TRBJ1-5	.	TGTGCCAGCAGTAATCCTGATCATAGGGGTCGACAGCCCCAGCATTTT	CASSNPDHRGRQPQHF
.	15	TRBV11-2	TRBJ2-5	.	TGTGCCAGCAGCCCCCGACTGGGAGGAGAGGAGACCCAGTACTTC	CASSPRLGGEETQYF
.	12	TRBV7-9	TRBJ1-1	.	TGTGCCAGCAGCTTAACAAACACTGAAGCTTTCTTT	CASSLTNTEAFF
.	14	TRBV5-6	TRBJ1-5	.	TGTGCCAGCAGCTATGGCGAGGGCAATCAGCCCCAGCATTTT	CASSYGEGNQPQHF
.	14	TRBV4-2	TRBJ1-2	TRBD1	TGTGCCAGCAGCCTTGGACAGGGGGCTGATGGCTACACCTTC	CASSLGQGADGYTF
once	13	TRBV5-4	TRBJ2-5	.	TGTGCCAGCAGCTTGTCAGGGATGGAGACCCAGTACTTC	CASSLSGMETQYF
few	15	TRBV2	TRBJ1-2	.	TGTGCCAGCACCAAAAATCAACAGGGCGGCTATGGCTACACCTTC	CASTKNQQGGYGYTF
.	15	TRBV6-5	TRBJ2-1	.	TGTGCCAGCAGACTCGCAGGGGATTACTACAATGAGCAGTTCTTC	CASRLAGDYYNEQFF
.	16	TRBV28	TRBJ2-7	TRBD2	TGTGCCAGCAGTTCCTATACTAGCGGGGGCCCCTACGAGCAGTACTTC	CASSSYTSGGPYEQYF
.	14	TRBV19	TRBJ2-3	.	TGTGCCAGTAGTCGACAGTTCGACACAGATACGCAGTATTTT	CASSRQFDTDTQYF
.	16	TRBV5-1	TRBJ2-3	TRBD2	TGCGCCAGCAGCCTAGGACTAGCGGGAGTGGCAGATACGCAGTATTTT	CASSLGLAGVADTQYF
once	14	TRBV9	TRBJ1-1	.	TGTGCCAGCAGCGTGGATACTATTAACACTGAAGCTTTCTTT	CASSVDTINTEAFF
.	14	TRBV4-1	TRBJ2-7	TRBD1	TGCGCCAGCAGCCGACCGGGACAGGGGAACGAGCAGTACTTC	CASSRPGQGNEQYF
once	14	TRBV7-3	TRBJ2-3	.	TGTGCCAGCAGCCCAAGGGGGGGATCGGGTACGCAGTATTTT	CASSPRGGSGTQYF
few	16	TRBV19	TRBJ1-3	TRBD1	TGTGCCAGTAGCGCACAGGGGAGAAGCTCTGGAAACACCATATATTTT	CASSAQGRSSGNTIYF
.	15	TRBV6-5	TRBJ2-7	.	TGTGCCAGCAGTTACGTCGGGGGGGACAGATACGAGCAGTACTTC	CASSYVGGDRYEQYF
.	17	TRBV7-2	TRBJ2-5	TRBD1	TGTGCCAGCAGCTTACGGGGGGGGACAGGGGGCTGGGAGACCCAGTACTTC	CASSLRGGTGGWETQYF
few	17	TRBV5-4	TRBJ2-5	.	TGTGCCAGCAGCTTGGGGGGTGGGGGGGCTGGGCAAGAGACCCAGTACTTC	CASSLGGGGAGQETQYF
.	15	TRBV27	TRBJ2-5	TRBD2	TGTGCCAGCAGCAAAGGGACTAGCGCCCAAGAGACCCAGTACTTC	CASSKGTSAQETQYF
.	13	TRBV6-6	TRBJ1-6	.	TGTGCCAGCACCAGGGTCTATAATTCACCCCTCCACTTT	CASTRVYNSPLHF
few	17	TRBV11-2	TRBJ1-1	TRBD1	TGTGCCAGCAGCTTAAGTAGCACGAGACAGGGGAACACTGAAGCTTTCTTT	CASSLSSTRQGNTEAFF
.	18	TRBV4-2	TRBJ2-3	.	TGTGCCAGCAGCCAAGATATGATTAGCGTCTCCGCGACAGATACGCAGTATTTT	CASSQDMISVSATDTQYF
few	14	TRBV6-5	TRBJ1-1	.	TGTGCCAGCAGAGCCACGAGGTTGGGCACTGAAGCTTTCTTT	CASRATRLGTEAFF
.	17	TRBV4-3	TRBJ2-7	.	TGCGCCAGCAGCCAAGATTTTGTGTCTAGCTATTTATACGAGCAGTACTTC	CASSQDFVSSYLYEQYF
.	16	TRBV5-1	TRBJ2-7	TRBD1	TGCGCCAGCAGCCCGTTAGCGGGACAGGGGACCCACGAGCAGTACTTC	CASSPLAGQGTHEQYF
once	13	TRBV6-1	TRBJ2-7	TRBD2	TGTGCCAGCAGTGAGCGGGAGGGCTACGAGCAGTACTTC	CASSEREGYEQYF
.	21	TRBV15	TRBJ1-1	TRBD1	TGTGCCACCAGCAGAGCACCCTACGACCCGACAGGGGAGGAATCGGACACTGAAGCTTTCTTT	CATSRAPYDPTGEESDTEAFF
.	15	TRBV28	TRBJ2-7	TRBD2	TGTGCCAGCAGACTCGGGGGGGCGGGAGGGGGCGAGCAGTACTTC	CASRLGGAGGGEQYF
.	15	TRBV25-1	TRBJ2-1	.	TGTGCCAGCAGTGCGACTCCTTCCTCCTACAATGAGCAGTTCTTC	CASSATPSSYNEQFF
once	15	TRBV28	TRBJ2-3	TRBD2	TGTGCCAGCAGAAAGCGGGAGGGGTTACAGGGTACGCAGTATTTT	CASRKREGLQGTQYF
.	11	TRBV5-6	TRBJ1-2	.	TGTGCCAGCAGCTTGGGACACAGCTACACCTTC	CASSLGHSYTF
.	14	TRBV5-1	TRBJ2-1	.	TGCGCCAGCAGCCCACGCGCGGGAAGGGATGAGCAGTTCTTC	CASSPRAGRDEQFF
.	12	TRBV27	TRBJ2-7	TRBD1	TGTGCCAGCGGGCAGGGGGCCCACGAGCAGTACTTC	CASGQGAHEQYF
.	13	TRBV7-2	TRBJ1-2	.	TGTGCCAGCAGCTTAGCGGGCAGGTCTGGCTACACCTTC	CASSLAGRSGYTF
.	15	TRBV19	TRBJ2-3	TRBD1	TGTGCCAGTAGGATGAGGGGGACAGACACAGATACGCAGTATTTT	CASRMRGTDTDTQYF
few	14	TRBV9	TRBJ1-3	.	TGTGCCAGCAGCGTTGAGGGTTCTGGAAACACCATATATTTT	CASSVEGSGNTIYF
.	13	TRBV6-6	TRBJ2-7	.	TGTGCCAGCAGTTTCCGACAGACCTACGAGCAGTACTTC	CASSFRQTYEQYF
.	15	TRBV7-2	TRBJ2-6	.	TGTGCCAGCAGCCCACCGCAGTCTGGGGCCAACGTCCTGACTTTC	CASSPPQSGANVLTF
.	15	TRBV6-1	TRBJ1-2	.	TGTGCCAGCAGTGAATTCGCGGGGGGGAGAGATGGCTACACCTTC	CASSEFAGGRDGYTF
.	13	TRBV29-1	TRBJ2-1	TRBD1	TGCAGCGTTAGGACAGGGGCCGGCATTGAGCAGTTCTTC	CSVRTGAGIEQFF
.	15	TRBV9	TRBJ2-1	.	TGTGCCAGCAGCGTAGTGGACAAGGCCTGGGCTGAGCAGTTCTTC	CASSVVDKAWAEQFF
few	17	TRBV4-2	TRBJ2-2	TRBD2	TGTGCCAGCAGCCAAGAGCGAGCGGGAGTCGGAGCCGGGGAGCTGTTTTTT	CASSQERAGVGAGELFF
.	15	TRBV6-1	TRBJ1-1	TRBD1	TGTGCCAGCATTGACTCAGGGGGTGTATACACTGAAGCTTTCTTT	CASIDSGGVYTEAFF